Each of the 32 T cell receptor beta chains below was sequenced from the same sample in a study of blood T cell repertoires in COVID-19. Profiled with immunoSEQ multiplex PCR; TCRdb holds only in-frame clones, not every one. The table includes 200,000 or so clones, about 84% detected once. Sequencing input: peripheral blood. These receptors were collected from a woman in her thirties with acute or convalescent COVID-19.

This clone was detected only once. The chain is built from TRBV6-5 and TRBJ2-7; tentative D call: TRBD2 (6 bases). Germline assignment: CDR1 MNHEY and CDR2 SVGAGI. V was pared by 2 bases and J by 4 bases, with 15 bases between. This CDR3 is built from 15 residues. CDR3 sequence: CASSYRGLGGYEQYF. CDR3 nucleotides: TGTGCCAGCAGTTACAGGGGACTTGGGGGATACGAGCAGTACTTC.

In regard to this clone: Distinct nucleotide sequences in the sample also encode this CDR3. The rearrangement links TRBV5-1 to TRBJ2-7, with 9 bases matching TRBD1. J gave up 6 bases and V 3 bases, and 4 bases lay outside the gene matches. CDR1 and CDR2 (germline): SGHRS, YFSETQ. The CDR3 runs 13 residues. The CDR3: CASSWGQGGEQYF. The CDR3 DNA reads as TGCGCCAGCAGCTGGGGACAGGGTGGCGAGCAGTACTTC.

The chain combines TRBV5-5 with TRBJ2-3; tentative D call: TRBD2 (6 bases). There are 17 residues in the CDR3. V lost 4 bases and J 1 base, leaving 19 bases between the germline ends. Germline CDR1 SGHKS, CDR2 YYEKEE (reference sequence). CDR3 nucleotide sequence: TGTGCCAGCAGCACTCCCGGGACTCTTCTAGGCACAGATACGCAGTATTTT. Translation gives CASSTPGTLLGTDTQYF.

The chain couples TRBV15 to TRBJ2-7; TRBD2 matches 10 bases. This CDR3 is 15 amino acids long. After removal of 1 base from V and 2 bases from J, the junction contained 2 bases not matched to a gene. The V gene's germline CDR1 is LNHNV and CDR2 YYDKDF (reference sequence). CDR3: CATSRVAGGPYEQYF. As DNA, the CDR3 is TGTGCCACCAGCAGAGTAGCGGGAGGTCCCTACGAGCAGTACTTC.

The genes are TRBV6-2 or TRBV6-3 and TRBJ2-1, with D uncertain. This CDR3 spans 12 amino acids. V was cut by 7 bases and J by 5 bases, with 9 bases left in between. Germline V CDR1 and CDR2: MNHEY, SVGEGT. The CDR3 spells CASTPNNNEQFF. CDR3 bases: TGTGCCAGCACCCCAAACAACAATGAGCAGTTCTTC.

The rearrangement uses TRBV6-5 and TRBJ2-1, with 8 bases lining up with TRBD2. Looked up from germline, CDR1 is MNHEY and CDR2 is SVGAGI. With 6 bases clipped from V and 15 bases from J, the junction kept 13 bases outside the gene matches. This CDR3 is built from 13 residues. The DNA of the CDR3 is TGTGCCAGCAGCTCGCCCCCGGGACTAGGGCTGTTCTTC. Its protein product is CASSSPPGLGLFF.

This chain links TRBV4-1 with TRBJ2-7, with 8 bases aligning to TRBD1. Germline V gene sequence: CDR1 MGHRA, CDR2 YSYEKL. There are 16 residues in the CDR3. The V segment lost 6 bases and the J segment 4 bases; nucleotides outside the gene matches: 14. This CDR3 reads CASRRIGTGPPYEQYF. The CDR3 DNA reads TGCGCCAGCAGAAGGATCGGGACAGGCCCTCCTTACGAGCAGTACTTC.

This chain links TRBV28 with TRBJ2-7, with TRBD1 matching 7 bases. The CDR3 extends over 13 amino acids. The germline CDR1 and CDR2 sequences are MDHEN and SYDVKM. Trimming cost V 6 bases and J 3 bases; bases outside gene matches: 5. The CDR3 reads CASRGQSHYEQYF. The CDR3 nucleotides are TGTGCCAGCAGGGGACAGTCACACTACGAGCAGTACTTC.

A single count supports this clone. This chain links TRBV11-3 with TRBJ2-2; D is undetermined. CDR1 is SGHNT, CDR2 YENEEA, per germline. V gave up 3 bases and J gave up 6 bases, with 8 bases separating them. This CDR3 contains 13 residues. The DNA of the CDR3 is TGTGCCAGCAGCTTCAGTTACGCCGGGGAGCTGTTTTTT. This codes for CASSFSYAGELFF.

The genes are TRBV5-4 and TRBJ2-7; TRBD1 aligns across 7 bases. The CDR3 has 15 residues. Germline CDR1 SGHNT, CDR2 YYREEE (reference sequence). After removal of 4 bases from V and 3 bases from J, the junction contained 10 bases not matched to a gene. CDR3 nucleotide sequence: TGTGCCAGCAGCCCGACGGTGGACAGGATCTACGAGCAGTACTTC. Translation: CASSPTVDRIYEQYF. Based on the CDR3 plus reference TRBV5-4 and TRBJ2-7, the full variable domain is ETGVTQSPTHLIKTRGQQVTLRCSSQSGHNTVSWYQQALGQGPQFIFQYYREEENGRGNFPPRFSGLQFPNYSSELNVNALELDDSALYLCASSPTVDRIYEQYFGPGTRLTVT.

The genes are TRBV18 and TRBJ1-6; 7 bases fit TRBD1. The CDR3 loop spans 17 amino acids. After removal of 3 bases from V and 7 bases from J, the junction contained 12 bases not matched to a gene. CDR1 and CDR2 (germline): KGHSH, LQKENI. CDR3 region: CASSPLGATGSNSPLHF. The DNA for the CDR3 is TGTGCCAGCTCACCTCTTGGGGCGACAGGGTCAAATTCACCCCTCCACTTT.

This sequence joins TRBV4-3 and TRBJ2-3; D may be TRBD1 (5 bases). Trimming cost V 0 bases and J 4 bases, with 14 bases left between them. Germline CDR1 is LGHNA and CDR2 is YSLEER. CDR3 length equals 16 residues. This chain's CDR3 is CASSQDGTGPADTQYF. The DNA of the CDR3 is TGCGCCAGCAGCCAAGATGGTACAGGACCAGCAGATACGCAGTATTTT.

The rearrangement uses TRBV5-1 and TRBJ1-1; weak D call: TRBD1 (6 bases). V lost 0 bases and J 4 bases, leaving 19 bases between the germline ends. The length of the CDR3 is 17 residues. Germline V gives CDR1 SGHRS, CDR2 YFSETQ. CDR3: CASSLEFQGPLSTEAFF. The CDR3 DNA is TGCGCCAGCAGCTTGGAGTTCCAGGGGCCGCTGAGCACTGAAGCTTTCTTT.

The CDR3 DNA sequence: TGTGCCAGCAGTTACTCGACACCTAGCGGGAGCTACGAGCAGTACTTC. Amino acid sequence: CASSYSTPSGSYEQYF. The chain couples TRBV6-2 or TRBV6-3 to TRBJ2-7, with 10 positions matching TRBD2. Germline assignment: CDR1 MNHEY and CDR2 SVGEGT. The junction had 5 bases not matched to a gene; V was cut back by 0 bases and J by 3 bases. The CDR3 is 16 residues long.

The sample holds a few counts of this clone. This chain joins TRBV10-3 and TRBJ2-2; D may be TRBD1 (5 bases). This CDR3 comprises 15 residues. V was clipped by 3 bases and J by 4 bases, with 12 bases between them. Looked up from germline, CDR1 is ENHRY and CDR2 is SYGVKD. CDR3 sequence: CAISEKGAPTGELFF. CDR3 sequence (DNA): TGTGCCATCAGTGAAAAAGGGGCTCCCACCGGGGAGCTGTTTTTT.

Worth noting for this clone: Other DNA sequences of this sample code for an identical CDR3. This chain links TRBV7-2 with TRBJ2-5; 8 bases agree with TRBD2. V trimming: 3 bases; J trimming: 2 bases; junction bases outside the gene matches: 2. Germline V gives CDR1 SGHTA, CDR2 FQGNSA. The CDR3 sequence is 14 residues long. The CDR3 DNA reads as TGTGCCAGCAGCTTGAGCGGGGGTCAAGAGACCCAGTACTTC. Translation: CASSLSGGQETQYF.

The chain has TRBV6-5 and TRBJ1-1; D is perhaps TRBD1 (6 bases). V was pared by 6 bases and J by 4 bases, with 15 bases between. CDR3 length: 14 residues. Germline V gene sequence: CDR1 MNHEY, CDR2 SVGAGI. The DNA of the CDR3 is TGTGCCAGCAGCTGGAGGGGGGAGGGCACTGAAGCTTTCTTT. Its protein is CASSWRGEGTEAFF.

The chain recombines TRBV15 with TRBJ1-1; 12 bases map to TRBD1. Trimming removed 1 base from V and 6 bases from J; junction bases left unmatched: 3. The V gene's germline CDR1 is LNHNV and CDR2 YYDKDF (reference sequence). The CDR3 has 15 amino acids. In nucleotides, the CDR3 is TGTGCCACCAGCAGAGGGGGACAGGGGGCGGCTGAAGCTTTCTTT. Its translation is CATSRGGQGAAEAFF.

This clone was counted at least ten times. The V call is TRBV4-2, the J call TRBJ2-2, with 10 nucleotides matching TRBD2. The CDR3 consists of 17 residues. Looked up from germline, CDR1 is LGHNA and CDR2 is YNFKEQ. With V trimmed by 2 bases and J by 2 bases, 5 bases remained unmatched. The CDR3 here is CASSQRAGGGNTGELFF. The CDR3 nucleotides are TGTGCCAGCAGCCAAAGAGCGGGAGGGGGTAACACCGGGGAGCTGTTTTTT.

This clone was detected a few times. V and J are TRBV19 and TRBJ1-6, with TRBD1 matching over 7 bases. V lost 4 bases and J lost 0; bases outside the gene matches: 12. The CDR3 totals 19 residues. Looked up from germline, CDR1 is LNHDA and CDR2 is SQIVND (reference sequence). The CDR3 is CASSNPRWGQSSYNSPLHF. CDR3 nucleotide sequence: TGTGCCAGTAGTAACCCGCGGTGGGGACAGAGCTCCTATAATTCACCCCTCCACTTT.

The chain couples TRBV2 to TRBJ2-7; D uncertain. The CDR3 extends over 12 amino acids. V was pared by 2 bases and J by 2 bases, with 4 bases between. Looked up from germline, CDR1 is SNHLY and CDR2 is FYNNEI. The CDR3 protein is CASSESAYEQYF. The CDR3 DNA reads TGTGCCAGCAGTGAATCTGCCTACGAGCAGTACTTC.

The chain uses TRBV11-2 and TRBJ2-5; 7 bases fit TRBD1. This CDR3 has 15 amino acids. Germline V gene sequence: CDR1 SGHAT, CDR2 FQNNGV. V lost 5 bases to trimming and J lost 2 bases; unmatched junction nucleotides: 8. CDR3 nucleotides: TGTGCCAGCAGCCTTGGACAGGAACCTCAAGAGACCCAGTACTTC. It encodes CASSLGQEPQETQYF.

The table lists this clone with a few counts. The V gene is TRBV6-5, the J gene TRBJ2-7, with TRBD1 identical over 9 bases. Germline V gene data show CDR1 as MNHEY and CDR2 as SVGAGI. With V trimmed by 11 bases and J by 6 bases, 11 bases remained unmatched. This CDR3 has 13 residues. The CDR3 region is CACGWDRVSEQYF. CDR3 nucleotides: TGTGCCTGCGGCTGGGACAGGGTCAGCGAGCAGTACTTC.

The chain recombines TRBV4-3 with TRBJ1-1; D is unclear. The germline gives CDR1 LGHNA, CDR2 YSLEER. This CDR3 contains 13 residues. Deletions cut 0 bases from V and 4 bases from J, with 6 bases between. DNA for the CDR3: TGCGCCAGCAGCCAAGATCTTCTCACTGAAGCTTTCTTT. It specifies CASSQDLLTEAFF.

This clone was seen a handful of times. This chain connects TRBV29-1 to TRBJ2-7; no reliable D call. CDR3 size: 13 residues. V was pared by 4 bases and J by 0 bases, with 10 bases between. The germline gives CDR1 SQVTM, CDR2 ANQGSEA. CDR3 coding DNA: TGCAGCGTTGGCAAGACACCCTCCTACGAGCAGTACTTC. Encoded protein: CSVGKTPSYEQYF.

CDR3 sequence: CASRAREGSLEEYF. The CDR3 DNA reads as TGCGCCAGCAGGGCAAGGGAGGGGAGCCTAGAGGAGTACTTC. The chain carries TRBV5-1 and TRBJ2-7; 7 nucleotides match TRBD2. Germline-derived CDR1 and CDR2 are SGHRS and YFSETQ. The CDR3 length is 14 residues. V trimming: 5 bases; J trimming: 11 bases; junction bases outside the gene matches: 16.

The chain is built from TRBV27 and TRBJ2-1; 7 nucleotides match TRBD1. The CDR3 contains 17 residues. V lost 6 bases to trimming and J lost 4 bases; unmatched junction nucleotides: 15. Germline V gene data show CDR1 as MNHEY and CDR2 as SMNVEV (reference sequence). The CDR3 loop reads CASRPSPGQNLYNEQFF. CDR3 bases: TGTGCCAGCAGACCATCCCCGGGACAGAACCTTTACAATGAGCAGTTCTTC.

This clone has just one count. The CDR3 DNA sequence: TGTGCCAGTAGTGAGGGGGACTATGGCTACACCTTC. Translation gives CASSEGDYGYTF. V and J are TRBV19 and TRBJ1-2; perhaps TRBD1 as D (6 bases). CDR1 is LNHDA, CDR2 SQIVND, per germline (reference sequence). With 5 bases removed from V and 3 bases from J, the gap between germline ends came to 7 bases. The CDR3 is 12 residues long.

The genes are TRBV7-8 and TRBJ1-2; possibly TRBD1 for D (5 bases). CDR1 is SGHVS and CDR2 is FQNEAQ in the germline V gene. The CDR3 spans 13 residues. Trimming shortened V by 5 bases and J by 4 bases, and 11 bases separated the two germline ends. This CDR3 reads CASSPPGLYGYTF. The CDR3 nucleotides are TGTGCCAGCAGCCCACCGGGACTCTATGGCTACACCTTC.

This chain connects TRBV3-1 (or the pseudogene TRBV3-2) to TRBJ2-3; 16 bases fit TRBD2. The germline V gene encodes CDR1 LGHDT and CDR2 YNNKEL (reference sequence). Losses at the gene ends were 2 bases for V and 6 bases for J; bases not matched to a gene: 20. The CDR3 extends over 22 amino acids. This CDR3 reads CASSQNEEPGLAGGPETDTQYF. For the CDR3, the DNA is TGTGCCAGCAGCCAAAATGAGGAACCGGGACTAGCGGGAGGGCCGGAGACTGATACGCAGTATTTT.

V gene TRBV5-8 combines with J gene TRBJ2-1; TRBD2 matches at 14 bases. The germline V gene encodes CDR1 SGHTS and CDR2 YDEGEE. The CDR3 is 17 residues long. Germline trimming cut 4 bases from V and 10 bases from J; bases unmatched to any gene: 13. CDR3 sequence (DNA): TGTGCCAGCAGCCCCGCGGGGACTAGCGGGAGTTTTGGGGAGCAGTTCTTC. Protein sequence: CASSPAGTSGSFGEQFF.

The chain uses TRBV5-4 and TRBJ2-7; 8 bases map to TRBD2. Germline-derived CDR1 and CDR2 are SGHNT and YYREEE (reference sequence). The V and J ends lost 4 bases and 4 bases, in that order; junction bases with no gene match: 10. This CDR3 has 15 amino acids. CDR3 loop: CASSRREQRGYEQYF. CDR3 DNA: TGTGCCAGCAGCCGTAGGGAGCAGCGGGGGTACGAGCAGTACTTC.